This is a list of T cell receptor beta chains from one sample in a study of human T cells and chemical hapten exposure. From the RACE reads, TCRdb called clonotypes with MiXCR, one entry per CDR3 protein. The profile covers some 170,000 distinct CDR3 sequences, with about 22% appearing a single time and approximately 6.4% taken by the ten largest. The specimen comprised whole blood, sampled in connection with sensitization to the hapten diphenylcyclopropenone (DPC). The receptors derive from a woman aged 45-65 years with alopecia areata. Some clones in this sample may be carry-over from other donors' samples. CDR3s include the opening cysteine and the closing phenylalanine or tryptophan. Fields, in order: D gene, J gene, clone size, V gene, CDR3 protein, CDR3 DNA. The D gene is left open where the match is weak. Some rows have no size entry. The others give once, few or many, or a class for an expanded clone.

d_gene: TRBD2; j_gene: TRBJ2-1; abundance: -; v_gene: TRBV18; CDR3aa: CASRLSGSTYNEQFF; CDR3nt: TGTGCCAGTCGTCTTAGCGGGAGTACCTACAATGAGCAGTTCTTC
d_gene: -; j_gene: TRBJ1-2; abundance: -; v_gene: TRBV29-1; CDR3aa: CSVDTGNYGYTF; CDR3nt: TGCAGCGTTGATACAGGGAACTATGGCTACACCTTC
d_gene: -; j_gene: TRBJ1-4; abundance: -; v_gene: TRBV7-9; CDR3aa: CASSPDYFNEKLFF; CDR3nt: TGTGCCAGCAGCCCGGACTATTTTAATGAAAAACTGTTTTTT
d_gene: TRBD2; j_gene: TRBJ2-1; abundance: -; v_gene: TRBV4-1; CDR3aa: CASSRPGTSVYNEQFF; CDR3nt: TGCGCCAGCAGCCGACCCGGGACTAGCGTCTACAATGAGCAGTTCTTC
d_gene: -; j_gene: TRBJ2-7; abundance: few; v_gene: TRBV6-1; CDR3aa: CASSDLAHEQYF; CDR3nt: TGTGCCAGCAGTGATTTGGCCCACGAGCAGTACTTC
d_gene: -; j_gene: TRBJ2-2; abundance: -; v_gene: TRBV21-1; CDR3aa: CASSSWVADPNTGELFF; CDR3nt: TGTGCCAGCAGCTCATGGGTAGCGGACCCGAACACCGGGGAGCTGTTTTTT
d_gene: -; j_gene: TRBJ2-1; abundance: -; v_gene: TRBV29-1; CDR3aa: CSVEGLAYNEQFF; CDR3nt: TGCAGCGTTGAAGGGCTAGCGTACAATGAGCAGTTCTTC
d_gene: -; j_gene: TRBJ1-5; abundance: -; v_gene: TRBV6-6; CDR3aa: CASSQRGGMILVEPQHF; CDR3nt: TGTGCCAGCAGCCAGAGAGGTGGGATGATCCTAGTGGAGCCCCAGCATTTT
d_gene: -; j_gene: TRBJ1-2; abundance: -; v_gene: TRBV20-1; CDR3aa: CSARTVNYGYTF; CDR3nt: TGCAGTGCAAGGACGGTCAACTATGGCTACACCTTC
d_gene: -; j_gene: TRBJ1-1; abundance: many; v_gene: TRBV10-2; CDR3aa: CASSEAVKNTEAFF; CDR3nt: TGCGCCAGCAGTGAGGCAGTGAAGAACACTGAAGCTTTCTTT
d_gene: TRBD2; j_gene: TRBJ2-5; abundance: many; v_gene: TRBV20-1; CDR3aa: CSARAGLAQETQYF; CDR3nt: TGCAGTGCTAGAGCGGGACTAGCGCAGGAGACCCAGTACTTC
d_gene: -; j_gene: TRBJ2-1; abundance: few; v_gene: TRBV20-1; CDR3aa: CSARDRPLNEQFF; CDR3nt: TGCAGTGCTAGAGATCGTCCCCTCAATGAGCAGTTCTTC
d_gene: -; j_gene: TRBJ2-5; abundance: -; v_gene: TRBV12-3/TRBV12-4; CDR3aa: CASSLALGETQYF; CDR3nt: TGTGCCAGCAGTTTAGCGCTGGGAGAGACCCAGTACTTC
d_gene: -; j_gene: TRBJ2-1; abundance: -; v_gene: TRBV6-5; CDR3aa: CASSTPRGRGVGEQFF; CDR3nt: TGTGCCAGCAGTACCCCCAGGGGGAGGGGTGTCGGTGAGCAGTTCTTC
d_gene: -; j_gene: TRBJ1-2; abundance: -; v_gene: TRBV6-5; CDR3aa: CASSYSLGADGYTF; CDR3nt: TGTGCCAGCAGTTACTCGTTGGGGGCGGATGGCTACACCTTC
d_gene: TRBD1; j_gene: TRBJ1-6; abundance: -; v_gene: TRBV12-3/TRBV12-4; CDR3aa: CASTWTGGNSPLHF; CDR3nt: TGTGCCAGCACCTGGACAGGGGGCAATTCACCCCTCCACTTT